These 29 T cell receptor beta chains originate from one sample sequenced in a study of cytomegalovirus exposure and HLA in healthy donors. PCR used 60 Vbeta primers and 13 Jbeta primers. The data were produced by immunoSEQ multiplex PCR, yet TCRdb's version contains in-frame clones alone and is incomplete. Its table lists 40,000 to 60,000 clones. Sequenced sample: PBMCs. These receptors were taken from a man between 35 and 55 years old in good health and CMV-seropositive.

The rearrangement links TRBV11-2 to TRBJ2-7, with TRBD2 identical over 7 bases. With 3 bases clipped from V and 7 bases from J, the junction kept 6 bases outside the gene matches. CDR1 is SGHAT and CDR2 is FQNNGV in the germline V gene. The CDR3 runs to 13 residues. CDR3: CASSFGAGEEQYF. CDR3 coding DNA: TGTGCCAGCAGCTTCGGCGCGGGAGAGGAGCAGTACTTC.

The J gene is TRBJ2-1, the V gene TRBV5-4, with 9 bases that match TRBD2. V shed 0 bases, J shed 2 bases, and the junction held 0 bases outside the gene matches. This CDR3 is 15 amino acids long. Germline V gives CDR1 SGHNT, CDR2 YYREEE (reference sequence). CDR3 in amino acids: CASSLGGRAYNEQFF. The CDR3 DNA reads TGTGCCAGCAGCTTGGGCGGGAGGGCCTACAATGAGCAGTTCTTC.

The chain has TRBV7-2 and TRBJ2-1; no definite D call. Germline lookup yields CDR1 SGHTA and CDR2 FQGNSA. There are 13 residues in the CDR3. V was pared by 3 bases and J by 5 bases, with 8 bases between. The CDR3 nucleotides are TGTGCCAGCAGCTTTGGCTCTCACAATGAGCAGTTCTTC. This translates into CASSFGSHNEQFF.

This chain connects TRBV12-5 to TRBJ1-1; 8 bases match TRBD1. Trimming took 5 bases from V and 1 from J; bases not matched to a gene: 6. Germline CDR1 LGHNT, CDR2 FRNRAP. CDR3 length: 15 amino acids. The CDR3 bases are TGTGCTAGTGGTCCATCCGGGACAGGGAACACTGAAGCTTTCTTT. Its translation is CASGPSGTGNTEAFF.

The gene calls are TRBV19 and TRBJ2-7, with 9 bases fitting TRBD1. The CDR3 is 16 residues long. The V gene's germline CDR1 is LNHDA and CDR2 SQIVND (reference sequence). V lost 0 bases to trimming and J lost 1 base; unmatched junction nucleotides: 4. In DNA, the CDR3 is TGTGCCAGTAGTATAGATCGGGACAGGGCGTCCTACGAGCAGTACTTC. Translation: CASSIDRDRASYEQYF.

The chain has TRBV2 and TRBJ2-5; D perhaps matches TRBD1 (6 bases). The CDR3 length is 14 residues. The V and J ends lost 6 bases and 5 bases respectively, with 16 bases between them. Germline V gives CDR1 SNHLY, CDR2 FYNNEI. CDR3 in amino acids: CASRVDRTRETQYF. For the CDR3, the DNA is TGTGCCAGCAGAGTTGACAGGACGCGGGAGACCCAGTACTTC.

The chain links TRBV10-2 to TRBJ2-2, with TRBD2 matching 9 bases. The germline CDR1 and CDR2 sequences are WSHSY and SAAADI. The CDR3 contains 20 residues. Trimming took 3 bases from V and 2 from J; bases not matched to a gene: 16. As DNA, the CDR3 is TGCGCCAGCAGTGATTCCTCTAGTGGCGGGGGGGTCATAAACACCGGGGAGCTGTTTTTT. Protein sequence: CASSDSSSGGGVINTGELFF.

CDR3 DNA: TGCACCACCCCGTTCCAAACGCGGGGGCGCGTCACCGGGGAGCTGTTTTTT. This encodes CTTPFQTRGRVTGELFF. This chain links TRBV1 with TRBJ2-2; no check of the table's D call, TRBD2, against the DNA was made. TRBV1 is an annotated pseudogene. The CDR3 is made up of 17 amino acids.

The J gene is TRBJ1-5, the V gene TRBV5-1; a possible D gene is TRBD1 (6 bases). The CDR3 loop spans 19 amino acids. Germline CDR1 and CDR2: SGHRS and YFSETQ. V was pared by 0 bases and J by 6 bases, with 25 bases between. CDR3 coding DNA: TGCGCCAGCAGCTTGGGATACCCGGGCGCTGGGGGGGCAGTTCAGCCCCAGCATTTT. Encoded protein: CASSLGYPGAGGAVQPQHF. Using reference TRBV5-1 and TRBJ1-5 for the parts outside the CDR3, the full variable domain is KAGVTQTPRYLIKTRGQQVTLSCSPISGHRSVSWYQQTPGQGLQFLFEYFSETQRNKGNFPGRFSGRQFSNSRSEMNVSTLELGDSALYLCASSLGYPGAGGAVQPQHFGDGTRLSIL.

The V and J genes are TRBV6-1 and TRBJ2-7, with D unresolved. Germline V gene sequence: CDR1 MNHNS, CDR2 SASEGT. The V gene lost 10 bases and the J gene lost 0 bases, with 13 bases spanning the gap. This CDR3 comprises 13 residues. The CDR3 protein is CATLTSSSYEQYF. In DNA form, the CDR3 reads TGTGCCACCCTGACTTCCTCCTCCTACGAGCAGTACTTC.

CDR3: CASIGTGGGDGYTF. In nucleotides, the CDR3 is TGTGCCAGCATCGGGACAGGGGGCGGGGATGGCTACACCTTC. V gene TRBV6-5 combines with J gene TRBJ1-2; 12 nucleotides align to TRBD1. This CDR3 has 14 amino acids. Unmatched junction bases numbered 6, after V lost 7 bases and J lost 6 bases. Germline values: CDR1 MNHEY, CDR2 SVGAGI.

The CDR3 here is CACPVRGKKHGYTF. Here the CDR3 DNA reads TGTGCCTGCCCAGTCCGGGGTAAGAAACATGGCTACACCTTC. V is TRBV30 and J is TRBJ1-2; D gene uncertain. Germline values: CDR1 GTSNPN, CDR2 SVGIG (reference sequence). Trimming took 6 bases from V and 6 from J, leaving 20 bases between them. The CDR3 length is 14 residues.

This chain connects TRBV7-6 to TRBJ2-3; possible D gene TRBD2, 5 bases. Germline assignment: CDR1 SGHVS and CDR2 FNYEAQ. Trimming took off 5 bases at V and 1 base at J, with 13 bases between the two ends. The CDR3 runs to 15 residues. The CDR3: CASSRNRGGTDTQYF. CDR3 DNA: TGTGCCAGCAGCCGTAACCGGGGTGGCACAGATACGCAGTATTTT.

Details on this clone: The sample holds other DNA sequences that translate to the same CDR3. V gene TRBV5-4 combines with J gene TRBJ2-7, with 9 bases that match TRBD1. The trim removed 4 bases at V and 3 bases at J, leaving 2 bases unmatched. This CDR3 comprises 13 residues. Germline V gene sequence: CDR1 SGHNT, CDR2 YYREEE (reference sequence). In DNA form, the CDR3 reads TGTGCCAGCAGCCCGGACAGGGGCTACGAGCAGTACTTC. Translation: CASSPDRGYEQYF.

V gene TRBV6-5 combines with J gene TRBJ2-7, with TRBD1 matching 8 bases. V was clipped by 6 bases and J by 0 bases; unmatched bases: 7. Germline CDR1 reads MNHEY; CDR2 reads SVGAGI. The CDR3 has 15 amino acids. Written as DNA, the CDR3 is TGTGCCAGCAGACGGGACAGGTCCAGCTCCTACGAGCAGTACTTC. This codes for CASRRDRSSSYEQYF.

This rearrangement joins TRBV29-1 to TRBJ2-1; D might be TRBD2 (5 bases). Germline assignment: CDR1 SQVTM and CDR2 ANQGSEA. Between the trimmed V and J ends, which lost 6 bases and 8 bases, there was a span of 11 bases. This CDR3 has 11 amino acids. The CDR3 region has the DNA TGCAGCGTGCGGGTTGTCCATGAGCAGTTCTTC. It codes for CSVRVVHEQFF.

This chain uses TRBV10-1 with TRBJ1-2; perhaps TRBD1 as D (6 bases). The CDR3 has 14 amino acids. V lost 2 bases to trimming and J lost 1 base, with 8 bases between them. Looked up from germline, CDR1 is WNHNN and CDR2 is SYGVQD (reference sequence). In DNA form, the CDR3 reads TGCGCCAGCAGTGAGAGGGGGTTTAACTATGGCTACACCTTC. Protein: CASSERGFNYGYTF.

The chain joins TRBV6-5 to TRBJ1-2, with D perhaps TRBD1 (5 bases). The length of the CDR3 is 14 residues. Germline V gene data show CDR1 as MNHEY and CDR2 as SVGAGI. Trimming took 8 bases from V and 0 from J, leaving 13 bases between them. The CDR3 nucleotides are TGTGCCAGCTGCAGGGAAGCAGCTAACTATGGCTACACCTTC. This translates into CASCREAANYGYTF.

V and J are TRBV10-2 and TRBJ1-4, with TRBD1 identical over 7 bases. This CDR3 is built from 14 residues. The junction had 7 bases not matched to a gene; V was cut back by 6 bases and J by 6 bases. From germline, CDR1 is WSHSY and CDR2 SAAADI. CDR3 in DNA: TGCGCCAGCAGAACGACAGGGCGGTATGAAAAACTGTTTTTT. Residues: CASRTTGRYEKLFF.

This chain joins TRBV5-8 and TRBJ2-3; possible D gene TRBD2, 5 bases. CDR3 length: 14 amino acids. Germline V lookup: CDR1 SGHTS, CDR2 YDEGEE. The V end was cut by 0 bases, the J end by 5 bases, with 10 bases between. The CDR3 DNA is TGTGCCAGCAGCTTGGCGCTAGCAGTAGATACGCAGTATTTT. Residues: CASSLALAVDTQYF.

V gene TRBV9 combines with J gene TRBJ2-1, with 8 bases matching TRBD1. From germline, CDR1 is SGDLS and CDR2 YYNGEE. The ends lost 2 bases at V and 7 bases at J; junction bases unmatched: 5. This CDR3 spans 14 amino acids. Here the CDR3 reads CASSVGTGLNEQFF. The CDR3, as DNA: TGTGCCAGCAGCGTCGGGACAGGTTTGAATGAGCAGTTCTTC.

The chain is built from TRBV10-3 and TRBJ1-1; TRBD1 is a possible D gene (6 bases). There are 14 residues in the CDR3. The V and J ends lost 0 bases and 5 bases respectively, with 10 bases between them. CDR1 is ENHRY, CDR2 SYGVKD, per germline. CDR3 loop: CAISESRGATEAFF. Written as DNA, the CDR3 is TGTGCCATCAGTGAGTCACGGGGGGCGACTGAAGCTTTCTTT.

The CDR3 nucleotides are TGTGCCAGCAGCTTACTGGGGACAGGGGAAGCTTTCTTT. It is translated as CASSLLGTGEAFF. The chain employs TRBV7-9 and TRBJ1-1, with 9 bases aligning to TRBD1. Germline-derived CDR1 and CDR2 are SEHNR and FQNEAQ (reference sequence). The V segment lost 2 bases and the J segment 8 bases; nucleotides outside the gene matches: 3. CDR3 length: 13 amino acids. The full variable domain, rest sourced from reference TRBV7-9 and TRBJ1-1, is DTGVSQNPRHKITKRGQNVTFRCDPISEHNRLYWYRQTLGQGPEFLTYFQNEAQLEKSRLLSDRFSAERPKGSFSTLEIQRTEQGDSAMYLCASSLLGTGEAFFGQGTRLTVV.

This chain uses TRBV18 with TRBJ2-3; weak D call: TRBD2 (5 bases). This CDR3 region has 12 residues. Per the germline V gene, CDR1 is KGHSH and CDR2 is LQKENI. Trimming stripped 8 bases from V and 6 bases from J, with 12 bases between. CDR3 in amino acids: CASTGEGDTQYF. CDR3 nucleotides: TGTGCCAGCACCGGGGAAGGTGATACGCAGTATTTT.

The V gene is TRBV5-5, the J gene TRBJ1-2, with a possible D match to TRBD1 (5 bases). V was pared by 0 bases and J by 2 bases, with 11 bases between. This CDR3 spans 15 amino acids. Germline CDR1 is SGHKS and CDR2 is YYEKEE (reference sequence). The DNA for the CDR3 is TGTGCCAGCAGCTTGGCCGAATACAGGAACTATGGCTACACCTTC. It codes for CASSLAEYRNYGYTF.

CDR3 loop: CASSDQRGGDTQYF. The CDR3 DNA sequence: TGTGCCAGCAGTGACCAGAGGGGAGGGGATACGCAGTATTTT. The genes are TRBV6-1 and TRBJ2-3, with 7 positions matching TRBD2. V was pared by 3 bases and J by 6 bases, with 6 bases of the junction left unmatched. Germline V gene sequence: CDR1 MNHNS, CDR2 SASEGT. There are 14 residues in the CDR3.

Here the CDR3 reads CASSLDLPGHTNTEAFF. As DNA, the CDR3 is TGTGCCAGCAGCTTGGACCTACCGGGACACACGAACACTGAAGCTTTCTTT. V gene TRBV11-1 combines with J gene TRBJ1-1, with a possible D match to TRBD1 (6 bases). Germline V gene lookup returns CDR1 SGHAT and CDR2 FQDESV (reference sequence). V lost 3 bases and J lost 1, with 18 bases in between. The CDR3 spans 17 residues.

The chain is built from TRBV6-5 and TRBJ2-7; 10 bases are shared with TRBD2. With 0 bases clipped from V and 4 bases from J, the junction kept 6 bases outside the gene matches. The CDR3 runs to 16 residues. Germline V lookup: CDR1 MNHEY, CDR2 SVGAGI. The CDR3 coding sequence is TGTGCCAGCAGTTACTCTAAGGCTAGCGGGAGTTACGAGCAGTACTTC. Translation: CASSYSKASGSYEQYF.

The V and J genes are TRBV5-1 and TRBJ1-2; 7 bases line up with TRBD1. Germline CDR1 SGHRS, CDR2 YFSETQ. The CDR3 consists of 15 residues. J lost 2 bases, V lost 0 bases, and 4 bases had no gene match. As DNA, the CDR3 is TGCGCCAGCAGCTTGGGACAGGGTAGCAACTATGGCTACACCTTC. Amino acid sequence: CASSLGQGSNYGYTF.